This T cell receptor (beta chain) derives from a study of STAT5B mutations in CD4+ large granular lymphocyte leukemia. Regarding the study as a whole: No patients shared main leukemic clonotypes, though less than 30% appeared at low frequency elsewhere.

Remarks on this clone: The target antigen is unknown.

TCRdb's table, derived via immunoSEQ multiplex PCR, lists solely in-frame clones and lacks some. The sample includes approximately 32,000 clones, 69% of them seen just once. The receptor's source is a human donor in good health. Sequencing used CD4+ T cells from blood buffy coats.

Here the CDR3 DNA reads TGTGCCAGTAGTGCCGGACAGGGAAGCTCCTATAATTCACCCCTCCACTTT. It is translated as CASSAGQGSSYNSPLHF. This chain connects TRBV19 to TRBJ1-6, with 8 positions matching TRBD1. This CDR3 has 17 residues. CDR1 and CDR2 (germline): LNHDA, SQIVND (reference sequence). The V and J ends lost 5 bases and 0 bases, in that order; junction bases with no gene match: 6.